This T cell receptor (beta chain) was identified during a study of control samples from healthy donors and cancer patients. This clone was seen a handful of times. Clones were sequenced by immunoSEQ multiplex PCR, and TCRdb holds only the in-frame ones, with some missing. This table holds 20,000 to 25,000 clones, approximately 80% found once. This CDR3 is 14 amino acids long. CDR1 and CDR2 from the germline V gene are MNHEY and SMNVEV (reference sequence). V lost 1 base and J lost 5, with 9 bases in between. The sequencing input was PBMCs. This clonotype was sampled from a man aged 55 to 70 with colorectal cancer. The chain links TRBV27 to TRBJ1-5, with D uncertain. In DNA, the CDR3 is TGTGCCAGCAGTTTATTCCCCCCTGATCAGCCCCAGCATTTT. Protein: CASSLFPPDQPQHF.